Listed here are 5 T cell receptor beta chains from one sample, sequenced in a study of blood T cells in healthy people across ages. Next came a second PCR, run for about 7 to 12 cycles, which used a sample-barcoded 5' primer along with a J-beta primer mix. Each CDR3 protein is one row after TCRdb ran MiXCR on the 5' RACE reads. Among around 1,500,000 distinct CDR3 sequences listed, around 39% were seen once. Specimen: blood. These receptors originate from a woman between 18 and 29 years old in good health.

This clonotype has a handful of counts. This sequence joins TRBV12-3 or TRBV12-4 and TRBJ2-1; 10 bases line up with TRBD2. With V trimmed by 7 bases and J by 15 bases, 18 bases remained unmatched. This CDR3 is built from 15 residues. The DNA for the CDR3 is TGTGCCAGCACCTACAAACAGATAGCGGGGGGTCCTGGGTTCTTC. Protein: CASTYKQIAGGPGFF.

The rearrangement joins TRBV20-1 to TRBJ2-1; 8 bases align to TRBD2. The length of the CDR3 is 14 residues. With V trimmed by 3 bases and J by 7 bases, 8 bases remained unmatched. In germline, CDR1 is DFQATT, CDR2 SNEGSKA (reference sequence). As DNA, the CDR3 is TGCAGTGCTAGCGATGCGGGAGGCCGAAATGAGCAGTTCTTC. It codes for CSASDAGGRNEQFF.

V is TRBV5-1 and J is TRBJ1-1, with D unresolved. V was trimmed by 1 base and J by 4 bases, leaving 11 bases between them. The CDR3 runs 14 residues. The germline gives CDR1 SGHRS, CDR2 YFSETQ. The CDR3 region has the DNA TGCGCCAGCAGCTTGACGTTCGAGGGCACTGAAGCTTTCTTT. Protein: CASSLTFEGTEAFF.

The V gene is TRBV15, the J gene TRBJ2-5; 9 nucleotides agree with TRBD1. Germline loops: CDR1 LNHNV, CDR2 YYDKDF (reference sequence). V was pared by 0 bases and J by 5 bases, with 7 bases of the junction left unmatched. The CDR3 loop spans 16 amino acids. The DNA of the CDR3 is TGTGCCACCAGCAGAGATTGGGGACAGGGCTACGAGACCCAGTACTTC. Residues: CATSRDWGQGYETQYF.

The chain carries TRBV6-5 and TRBJ2-5; 10 bases align to TRBD2. This CDR3 spans 18 amino acids. Germline CDR1 reads MNHEY; CDR2 reads SVGAGI. After removal of 2 bases from V and 2 bases from J, the junction contained 11 bases not matched to a gene. The CDR3, as DNA: TGTGCCAGCAGTTACCGTCCCCCTAGCGGGGGCATTCAAGAGACCCAGTACTTC. This codes for CASSYRPPSGGIQETQYF.